The present entry profiles one T cell receptor beta chain with its context. Its antigen is still unknown. The V end lost 2 bases, the J end lost 2 bases, and 18 bases lay between the germline ends. Germline CDR1 and CDR2: SGHTA and FQGNSA. The CDR3 is made up of 17 amino acids. This record belongs to a study of PD-1 blockade in mismatch repair-deficient tumors. Points from the study as a whole: Tumor-resident clones, often absent from pretreatment blood, expanded after pembrolizumab and then contracted.

Data came from immunoSEQ multiplex PCR; TCRdb stores just in-frame clones and leaves some out. The data contain around 40,000 clones, about 88% of them singletons. The sequenced sample was peripheral blood, obtained approximately 78 weeks after starting pembrolizumab. The TCR originated in an adult with mismatch repair-deficient cancer. The gene calls are TRBV7-2 and TRBJ1-2; D may be TRBD1 (6 bases). DNA for the CDR3: TGTGCCAGCAGCTTAAATTCGGGACATGACCGCAACTATGGCTACACCTTC. Its protein is CASSLNSGHDRNYGYTF.